This TCR beta chain was sequenced during a study of PD-1 blockade in classical Hodgkin lymphoma. Only a few counts were recorded for this clone. The antigen is unknown. Time point noted: cycle 4 day 1 (C4D1), after about 6 weeks of nivolumab. Relapse after autologous stem cell transplantation occurred in every patient, and brentuximab vedotin exposure varied. Clones were sequenced by immunoSEQ multiplex PCR, and TCRdb holds only the in-frame ones, with some missing. The table includes almost 95,000 clones, approximately 86% detected once. Regarding the study as a whole: Before treatment, complete responders showed about the same diversity as newly diagnosed patients. Individuals who commenced nivolumab within less than 1 year of ASCT were excluded. When set against healthy donors, newly diagnosed patients were reported to show lower baseline TCR diversity.

The receptor's source is a human donor with classical Hodgkin lymphoma. The sample was peripheral blood mononuclear cells (PBMCs), taken before the fourth cycle of nivolumab.

CDR3 DNA sequence: TGTGCCAGCAGCGCTAGCGCCGCCCAAGAGACCCAGTACTTC. Its protein product is CASSASAAQETQYF. V and J are TRBV7-2 and TRBJ2-5; a possible D gene is TRBD2 (6 bases). CDR3 length: 14 amino acids. V was cut by 5 bases and J by 1 base, with 11 bases left in between. Germline CDR1 SGHTA, CDR2 FQGNSA.